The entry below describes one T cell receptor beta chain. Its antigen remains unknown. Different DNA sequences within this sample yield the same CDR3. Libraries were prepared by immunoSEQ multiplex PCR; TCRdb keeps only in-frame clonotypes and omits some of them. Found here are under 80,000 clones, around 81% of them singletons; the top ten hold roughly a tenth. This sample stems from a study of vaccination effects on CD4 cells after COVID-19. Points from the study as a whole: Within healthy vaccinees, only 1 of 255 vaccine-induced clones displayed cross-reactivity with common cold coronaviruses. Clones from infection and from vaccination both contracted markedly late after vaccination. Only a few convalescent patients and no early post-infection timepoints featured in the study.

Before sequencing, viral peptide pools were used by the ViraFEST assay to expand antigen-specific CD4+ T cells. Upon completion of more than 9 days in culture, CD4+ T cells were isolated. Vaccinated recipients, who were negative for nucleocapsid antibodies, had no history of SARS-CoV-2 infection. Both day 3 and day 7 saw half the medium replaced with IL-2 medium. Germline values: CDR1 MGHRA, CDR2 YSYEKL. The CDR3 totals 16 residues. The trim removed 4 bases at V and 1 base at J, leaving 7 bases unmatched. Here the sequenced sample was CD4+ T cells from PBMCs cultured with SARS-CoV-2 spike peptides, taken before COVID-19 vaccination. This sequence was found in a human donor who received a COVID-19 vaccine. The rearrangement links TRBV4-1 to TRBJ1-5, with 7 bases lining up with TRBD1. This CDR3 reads CASSPLGGGSNQPQHF. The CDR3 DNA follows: TGCGCCAGCAGCCCCCTAGGGGGCGGGAGCAATCAGCCCCAGCATTTT.